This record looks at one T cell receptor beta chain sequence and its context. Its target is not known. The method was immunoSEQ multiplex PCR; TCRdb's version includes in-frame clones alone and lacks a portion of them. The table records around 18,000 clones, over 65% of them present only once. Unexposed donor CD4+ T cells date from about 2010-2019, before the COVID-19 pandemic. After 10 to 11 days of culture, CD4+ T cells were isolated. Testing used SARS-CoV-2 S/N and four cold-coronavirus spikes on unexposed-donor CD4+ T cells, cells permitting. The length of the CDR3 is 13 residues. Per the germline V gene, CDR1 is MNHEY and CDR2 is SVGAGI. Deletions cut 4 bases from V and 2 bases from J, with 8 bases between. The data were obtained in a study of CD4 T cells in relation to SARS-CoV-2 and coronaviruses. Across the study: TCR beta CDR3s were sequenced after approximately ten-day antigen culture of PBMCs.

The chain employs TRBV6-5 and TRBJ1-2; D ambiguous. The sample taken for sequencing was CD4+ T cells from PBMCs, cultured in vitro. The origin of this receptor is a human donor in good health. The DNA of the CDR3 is TGTGCCAGCAGTTTACACAGAAACTATGGCTACACCTTC. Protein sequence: CASSLHRNYGYTF.